This T cell receptor (beta chain) was captured by sequencing in a study of patients and donors after allogeneic stem cell transplantation. MiXCR, run by TCRdb on the RT-PCR reads, gives a single entry per CDR3 protein. The table lists hundreds of thousands of distinct CDR3 sequences, around 40% of them singletons. Germline V gives CDR1 SGHRS, CDR2 YFSETQ. The CDR3 covers 16 residues. Trimming took 1 base from V and 2 from J, leaving 12 bases between them. This receptor was taken from a human donor who was either an allogeneic HSCT recipient or a stem cell or donor lymphocyte infusion donor (not recorded which). It is not recorded whose cells these are; they may come from a transplant donor. Sequenced sample: blood, either unsorted or a sorted T cell fraction (not recorded which). The rearrangement joins TRBV5-1 to TRBJ2-2; perhaps D is TRBD1 or TRBD2 (5 bases each). CDR3 nucleotides: TGCGCCAGCAGCTTGCTAGGGACCCCCAACACCGGGGAGCTGTTTTTT. The encoded protein is CASSLLGTPNTGELFF.